The following is a TCR beta chain sequence with its context. No antigen is known for it. Measured with immunoSEQ multiplex PCR; TCRdb has only the in-frame clones, and not every one. Of more than 2 million clones listed, about 93% were seen once; the top ten hold roughly 1.7%. The germline CDR1 and CDR2 sequences are MDHEN and SYDVKM. The length of the CDR3 is 15 residues. J was trimmed by 2 bases and V by 6 bases; bases with no gene match: 4. These data belong to a study of shared clonotypes between healthy human individuals. In the study overall: The donor pool was made up of a couple of women and a few men aged 18 to 49.

Study-wide findings and caveats: Few donors limited the genetic and exposure-history diversity represented.

Naive CD8 isolation took CD45RO-negative cells positively selected for CCR7 and excluded terminally differentiated effector memory CD45RA+ cells. This chain joins TRBV28 and TRBJ2-3, with TRBD1 matching 11 bases. The sequence came from a man between 18 and 35 years old in good health. Some clones in this sample may be carry-over from other donors' samples. The sequenced sample consisted of naive CD8+ T cells from PBMCs. The chain's CDR3 is CASRGQGAPTDTQYF. CDR3 sequence (DNA): TGTGCCAGCAGAGGACAGGGGGCCCCCACAGATACGCAGTATTTT.